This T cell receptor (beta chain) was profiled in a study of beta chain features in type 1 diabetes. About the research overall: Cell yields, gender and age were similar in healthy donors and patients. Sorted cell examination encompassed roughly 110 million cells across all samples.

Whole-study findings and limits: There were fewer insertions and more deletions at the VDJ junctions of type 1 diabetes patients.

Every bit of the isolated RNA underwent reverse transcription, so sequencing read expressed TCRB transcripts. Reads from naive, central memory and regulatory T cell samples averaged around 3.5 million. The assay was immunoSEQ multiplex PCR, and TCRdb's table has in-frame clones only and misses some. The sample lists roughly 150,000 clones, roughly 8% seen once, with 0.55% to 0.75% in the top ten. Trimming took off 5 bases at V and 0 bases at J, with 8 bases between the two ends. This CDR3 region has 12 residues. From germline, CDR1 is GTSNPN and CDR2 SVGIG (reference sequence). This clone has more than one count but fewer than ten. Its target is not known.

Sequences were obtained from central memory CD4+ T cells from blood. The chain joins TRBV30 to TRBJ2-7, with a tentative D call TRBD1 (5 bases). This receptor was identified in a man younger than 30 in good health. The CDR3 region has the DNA TGTGCCTGGGTACAGGACTCCTACGAGCAGTACTTC. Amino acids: CAWVQDSYEQYF.